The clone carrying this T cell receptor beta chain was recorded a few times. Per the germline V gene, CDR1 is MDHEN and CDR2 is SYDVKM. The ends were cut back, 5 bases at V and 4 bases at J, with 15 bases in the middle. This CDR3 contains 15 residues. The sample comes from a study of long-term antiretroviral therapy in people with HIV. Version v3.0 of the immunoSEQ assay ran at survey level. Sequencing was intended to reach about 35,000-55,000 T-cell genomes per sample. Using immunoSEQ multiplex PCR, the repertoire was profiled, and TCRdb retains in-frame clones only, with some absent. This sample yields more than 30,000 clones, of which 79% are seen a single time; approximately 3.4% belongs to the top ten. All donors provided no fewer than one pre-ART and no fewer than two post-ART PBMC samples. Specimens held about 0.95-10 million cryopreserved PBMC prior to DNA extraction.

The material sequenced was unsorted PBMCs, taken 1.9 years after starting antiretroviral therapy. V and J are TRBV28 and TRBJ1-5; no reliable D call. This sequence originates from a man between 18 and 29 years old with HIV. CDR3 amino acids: CASSPWTGANQPQHF. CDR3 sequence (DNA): TGTGCCAGCAGTCCTTGGACCGGAGCGAATCAGCCCCAGCATTTT.